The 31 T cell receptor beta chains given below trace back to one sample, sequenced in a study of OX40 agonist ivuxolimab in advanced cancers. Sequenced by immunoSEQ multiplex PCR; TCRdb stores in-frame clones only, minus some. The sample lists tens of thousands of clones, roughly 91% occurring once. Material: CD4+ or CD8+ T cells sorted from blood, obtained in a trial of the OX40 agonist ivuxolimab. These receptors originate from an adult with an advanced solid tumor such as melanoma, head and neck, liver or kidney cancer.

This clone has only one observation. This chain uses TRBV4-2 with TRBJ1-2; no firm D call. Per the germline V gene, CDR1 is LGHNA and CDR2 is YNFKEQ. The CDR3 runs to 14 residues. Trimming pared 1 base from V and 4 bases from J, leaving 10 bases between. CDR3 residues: CASSQVGNSYGYTF. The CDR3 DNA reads TGTGCCAGCAGCCAAGTGGGGAATAGCTATGGCTACACCTTC.

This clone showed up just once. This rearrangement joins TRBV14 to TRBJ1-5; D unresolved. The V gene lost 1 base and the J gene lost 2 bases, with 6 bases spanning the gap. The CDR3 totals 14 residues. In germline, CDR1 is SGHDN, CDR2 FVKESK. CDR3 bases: TGTGCCAGCAGCCAAGGCACGGGCAATCAGCCCCAGCATTTT. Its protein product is CASSQGTGNQPQHF.

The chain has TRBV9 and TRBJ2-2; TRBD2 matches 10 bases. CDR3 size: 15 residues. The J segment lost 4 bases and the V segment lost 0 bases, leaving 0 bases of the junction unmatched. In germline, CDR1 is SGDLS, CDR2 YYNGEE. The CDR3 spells CASSVGLAGTGELFF. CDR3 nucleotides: TGTGCCAGCAGCGTAGGACTAGCGGGCACCGGGGAGCTGTTTTTT.

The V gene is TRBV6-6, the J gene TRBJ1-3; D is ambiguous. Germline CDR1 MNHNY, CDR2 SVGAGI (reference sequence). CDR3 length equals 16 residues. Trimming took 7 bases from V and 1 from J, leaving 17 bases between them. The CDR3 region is CASISPGGRSGNTIYF. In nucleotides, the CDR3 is TGTGCCAGCATCTCCCCAGGAGGGAGATCTGGAAACACCATATATTTT.

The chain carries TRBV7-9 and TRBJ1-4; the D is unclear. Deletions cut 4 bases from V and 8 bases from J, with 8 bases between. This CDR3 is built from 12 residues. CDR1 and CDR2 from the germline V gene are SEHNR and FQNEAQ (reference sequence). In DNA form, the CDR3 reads TGTGCCAGCAGCTGGGAGACCGAAAAACTGTTTTTT. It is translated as CASSWETEKLFF.

CDR3 DNA: TGTGCCAGCAGTGGAAGGACTTTATACGAGCAGTACTTC. Its protein is CASSGRTLYEQYF. This sequence joins TRBV6-1 and TRBJ2-7; tentatively, D is TRBD2 (5 bases). V was cut by 4 bases and J by 4 bases, with 11 bases left in between. CDR1 is MNHNS, CDR2 SASEGT, per germline. The CDR3 covers 13 residues.

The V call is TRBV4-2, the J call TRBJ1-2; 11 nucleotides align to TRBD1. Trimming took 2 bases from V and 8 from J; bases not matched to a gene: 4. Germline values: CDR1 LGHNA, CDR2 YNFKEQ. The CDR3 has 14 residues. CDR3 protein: CASSQMGTGGGYTF. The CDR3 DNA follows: TGTGCCAGCAGCCAAATGGGGACAGGGGGAGGCTACACCTTC.

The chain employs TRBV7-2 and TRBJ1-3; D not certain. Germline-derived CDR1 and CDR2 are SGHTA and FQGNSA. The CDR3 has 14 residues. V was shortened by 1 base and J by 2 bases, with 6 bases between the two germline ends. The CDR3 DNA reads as TGTGCCAGCAGCTTAGGAGGGCCTGGAAACACCATATATTTT. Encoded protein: CASSLGGPGNTIYF.

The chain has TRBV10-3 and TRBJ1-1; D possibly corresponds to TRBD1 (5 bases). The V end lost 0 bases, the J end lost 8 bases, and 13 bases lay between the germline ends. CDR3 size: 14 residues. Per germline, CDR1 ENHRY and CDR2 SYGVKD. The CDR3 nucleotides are TGTGCCATCAGTGAGTCCCCCAGGGAGTTCGAAGCTTTCTTT. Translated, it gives CAISESPREFEAFF.

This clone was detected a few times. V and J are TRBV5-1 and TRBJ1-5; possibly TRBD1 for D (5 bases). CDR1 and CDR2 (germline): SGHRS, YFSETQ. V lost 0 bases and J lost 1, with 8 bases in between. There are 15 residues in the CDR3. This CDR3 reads CASSLEGSSNQPQHF. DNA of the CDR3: TGCGCCAGCAGCTTGGAGGGGTCGAGCAATCAGCCCCAGCATTTT.

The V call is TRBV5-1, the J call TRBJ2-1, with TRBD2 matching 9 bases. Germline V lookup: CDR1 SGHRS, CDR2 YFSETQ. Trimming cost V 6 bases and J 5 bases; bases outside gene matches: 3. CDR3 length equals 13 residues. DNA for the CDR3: TGCGCCAGCACATCTAGCGGGAACAATGAGCAGTTCTTC. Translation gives CASTSSGNNEQFF.

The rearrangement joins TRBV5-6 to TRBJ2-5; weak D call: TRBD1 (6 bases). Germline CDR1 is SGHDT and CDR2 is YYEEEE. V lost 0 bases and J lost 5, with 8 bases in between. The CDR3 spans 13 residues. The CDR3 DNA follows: TGTGCCAGCAGCTTGGCAGGGGCGGAGACCCAGTACTTC. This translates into CASSLAGAETQYF.

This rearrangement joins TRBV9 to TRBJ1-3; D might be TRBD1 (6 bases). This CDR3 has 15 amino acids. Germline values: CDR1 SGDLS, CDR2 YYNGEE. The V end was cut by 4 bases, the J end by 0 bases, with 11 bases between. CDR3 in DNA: TGTGCCAGCAGCACGAGGGGGAGCTCTGGAAACACCATATATTTT. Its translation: CASSTRGSSGNTIYF.

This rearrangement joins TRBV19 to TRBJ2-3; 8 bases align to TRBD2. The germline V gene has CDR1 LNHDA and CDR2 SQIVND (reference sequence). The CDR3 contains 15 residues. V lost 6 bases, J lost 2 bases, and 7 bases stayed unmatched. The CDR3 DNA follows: TGTGCCAGTAGCCGGACTAGCAGAAACACAGATACGCAGTATTTT. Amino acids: CASSRTSRNTDTQYF.

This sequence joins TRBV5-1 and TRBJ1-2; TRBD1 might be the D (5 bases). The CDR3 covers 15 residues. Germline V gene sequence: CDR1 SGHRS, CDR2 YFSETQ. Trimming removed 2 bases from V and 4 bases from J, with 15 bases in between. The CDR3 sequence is CASSFGGTAPYGYTF. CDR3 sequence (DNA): TGCGCCAGCAGCTTTGGAGGGACGGCCCCCTATGGCTACACCTTC.

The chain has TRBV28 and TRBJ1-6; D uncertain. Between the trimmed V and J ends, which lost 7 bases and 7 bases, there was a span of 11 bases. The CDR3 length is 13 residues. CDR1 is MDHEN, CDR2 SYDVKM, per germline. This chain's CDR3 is CASTGRHNSPLHF. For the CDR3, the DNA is TGTGCCAGCACCGGGAGACACAATTCACCCCTCCACTTT.

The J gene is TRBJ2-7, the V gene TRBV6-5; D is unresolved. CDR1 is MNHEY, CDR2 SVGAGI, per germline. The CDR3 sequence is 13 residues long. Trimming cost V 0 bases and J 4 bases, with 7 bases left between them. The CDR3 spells CASSYSLQYEQYF. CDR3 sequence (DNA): TGTGCCAGCAGTTACTCCCTGCAATACGAGCAGTACTTC.

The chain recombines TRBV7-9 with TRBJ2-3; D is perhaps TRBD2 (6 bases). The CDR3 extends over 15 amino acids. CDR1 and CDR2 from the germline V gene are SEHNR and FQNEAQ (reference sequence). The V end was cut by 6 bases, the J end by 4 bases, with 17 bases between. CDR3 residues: CASRQSVSGSDTQYF. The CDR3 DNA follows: TGTGCCAGCAGGCAGAGCGTTAGCGGCTCAGATACGCAGTATTTT.

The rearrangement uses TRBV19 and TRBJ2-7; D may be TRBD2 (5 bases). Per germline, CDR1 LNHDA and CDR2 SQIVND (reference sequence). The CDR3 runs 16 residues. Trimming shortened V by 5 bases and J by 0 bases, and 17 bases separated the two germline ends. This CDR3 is CASSSRAGHSSYEQYF. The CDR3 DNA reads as TGTGCCAGTAGTTCCCGCGCGGGTCATAGCTCCTACGAGCAGTACTTC.

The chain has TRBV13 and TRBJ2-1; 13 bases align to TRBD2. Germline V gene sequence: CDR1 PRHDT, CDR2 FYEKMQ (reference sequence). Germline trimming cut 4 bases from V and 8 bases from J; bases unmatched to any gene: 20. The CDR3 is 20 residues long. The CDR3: CASSSIQLSTSGRAGDEQFF. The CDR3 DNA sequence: TGTGCCAGCAGCTCAATCCAGCTATCTACTAGCGGGAGGGCCGGAGATGAGCAGTTCTTC. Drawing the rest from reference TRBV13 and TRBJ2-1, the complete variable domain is AAGVIQSPRHLIKEKRETATLKCYPIPRHDTVYWYQQGPGQDPQFLISFYEKMQSDKGSIPDRFSAQQFSDYHSELNMSSLELGDSALYFCASSSIQLSTSGRAGDEQFFGPGTRLTVL.

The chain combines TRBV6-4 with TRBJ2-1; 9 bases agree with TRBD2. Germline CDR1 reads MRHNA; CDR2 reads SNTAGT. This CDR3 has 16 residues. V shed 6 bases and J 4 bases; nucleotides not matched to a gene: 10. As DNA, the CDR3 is TGTGCCAGCAGCCCCGGTTTGGCGGGAGGGTACAATGAGCAGTTCTTC. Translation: CASSPGLAGGYNEQFF.

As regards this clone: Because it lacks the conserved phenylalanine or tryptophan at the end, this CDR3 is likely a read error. Written as DNA, the CDR3 is TGCGCCAGCAGCTTACAGGGGTACACTGAAGCTTTCCTT. As protein: CASSLQGYTEAFL. The chain employs TRBV5-1 and TRBJ1-1, with 7 bases aligning to TRBD1. The CDR3 runs 13 residues. V was clipped by 2 bases and J by 3 bases; unmatched bases: 1. Looked up from germline, CDR1 is SGHRS and CDR2 is YFSETQ.

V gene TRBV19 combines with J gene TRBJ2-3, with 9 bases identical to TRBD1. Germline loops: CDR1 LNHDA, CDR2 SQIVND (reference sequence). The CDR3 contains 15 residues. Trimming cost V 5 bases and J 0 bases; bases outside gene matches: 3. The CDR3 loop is CASSPDRGSTDTQYF. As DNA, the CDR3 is TGTGCCAGTAGTCCGGACAGGGGTAGCACAGATACGCAGTATTTT.

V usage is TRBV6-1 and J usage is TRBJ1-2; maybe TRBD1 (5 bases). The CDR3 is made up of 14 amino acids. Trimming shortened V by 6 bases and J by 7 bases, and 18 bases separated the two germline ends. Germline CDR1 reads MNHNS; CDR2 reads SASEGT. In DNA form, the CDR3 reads TGTGCCAGCAGATTGCTGCCGGGGGTCGGTGGCTACACCTTC. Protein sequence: CASRLLPGVGGYTF.

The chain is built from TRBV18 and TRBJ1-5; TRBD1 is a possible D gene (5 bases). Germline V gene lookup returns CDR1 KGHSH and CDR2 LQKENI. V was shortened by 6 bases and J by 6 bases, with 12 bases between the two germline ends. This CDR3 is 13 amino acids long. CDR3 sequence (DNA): TGTGCCAGCTCCCCGGGACCCGGTCAGCCCCAGCATTTT. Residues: CASSPGPGQPQHF.

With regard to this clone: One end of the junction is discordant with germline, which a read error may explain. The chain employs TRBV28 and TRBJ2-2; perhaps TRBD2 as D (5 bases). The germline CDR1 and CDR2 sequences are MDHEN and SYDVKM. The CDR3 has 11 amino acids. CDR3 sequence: CASRPHRGAVF. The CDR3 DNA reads TGTGCCAGCAGGCCTCACCGGGGAGCTGTTTTT.

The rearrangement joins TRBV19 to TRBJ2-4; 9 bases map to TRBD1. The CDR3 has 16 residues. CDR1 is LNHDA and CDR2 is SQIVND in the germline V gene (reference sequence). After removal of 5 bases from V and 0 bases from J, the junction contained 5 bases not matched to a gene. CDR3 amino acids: CASSLQGAGAKNIQYF. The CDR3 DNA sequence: TGTGCCAGTAGTTTACAGGGGGCTGGAGCCAAAAACATTCAGTACTTC.

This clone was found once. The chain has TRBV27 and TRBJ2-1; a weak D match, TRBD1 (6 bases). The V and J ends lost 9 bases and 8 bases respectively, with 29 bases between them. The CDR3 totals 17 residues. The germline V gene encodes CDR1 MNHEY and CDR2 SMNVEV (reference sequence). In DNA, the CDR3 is TGTGCCAGTCAAAGGGGGTCAGGGGCGCTTCTTAATCATGAGCAGTTCTTC. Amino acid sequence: CASQRGSGALLNHEQFF.

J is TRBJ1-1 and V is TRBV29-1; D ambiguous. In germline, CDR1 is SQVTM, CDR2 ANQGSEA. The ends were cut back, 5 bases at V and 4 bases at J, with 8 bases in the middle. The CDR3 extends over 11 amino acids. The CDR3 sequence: CSVSQSTEAFF. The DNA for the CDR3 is TGCAGCGTTTCACAAAGCACTGAAGCTTTCTTT.

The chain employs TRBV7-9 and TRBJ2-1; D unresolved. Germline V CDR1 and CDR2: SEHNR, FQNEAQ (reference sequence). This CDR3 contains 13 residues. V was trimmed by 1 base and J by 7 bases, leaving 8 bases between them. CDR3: CASSLVGENEQFF. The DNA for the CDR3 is TGTGCCAGCAGCTTAGTCGGAGAAAATGAGCAGTTCTTC.

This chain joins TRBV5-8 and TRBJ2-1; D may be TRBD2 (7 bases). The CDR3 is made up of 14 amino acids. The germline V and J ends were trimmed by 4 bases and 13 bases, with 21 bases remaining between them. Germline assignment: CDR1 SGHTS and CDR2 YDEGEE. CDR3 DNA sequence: TGTGCCAGCAGCCCAGCTGTAAGGGGGGGAAGCCAGTTCTTC. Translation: CASSPAVRGGSQFF. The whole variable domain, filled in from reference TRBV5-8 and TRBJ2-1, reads EAGVTQSPTHLIKTRGQQATLRCSPISGHTSVYWYQQALGLGLQFLLWYDEGEERNRGNFPPRFSGRQFPNYSSELNVNALELEDSALYLCASSPAVRGGSQFFGPGTRLTVL.